The entry below describes one TCR beta chain. This record belongs to a study of blood T cell repertoires in COVID-19. Across the whole study: The United States, Italy and Spain supplied acute and convalescent COVID-19 samples. In each case, the material was cDNA or gDNA derived from T cells, B-cell-depleted T cells, or PBMCs.

In the authors' workflow: Reference gene primer amplification gave nucleated cell count estimates. Profiled with immunoSEQ multiplex PCR; TCRdb holds only in-frame clones, not every one. The V and J calls and clone size are taken from that table; D and trimming were inferred from the DNA. Here the sample spans 60,000 to 75,000 clones, about three quarters being singletons. This CDR3 has 16 residues. The V and J ends lost 6 bases and 5 bases respectively, with 23 bases between them. The germline V gene encodes CDR1 MDHEN and CDR2 SYDVKM. Sequenced input: peripheral blood. V gene TRBV28 combines with J gene TRBJ2-7; possible D gene TRBD1, 6 bases. This receptor was taken from a woman of 80 years or more with acute or convalescent COVID-19. CDR3 in amino acids: CASSVPFVGNRDEQYF. As DNA, the CDR3 is TGTGCCAGCAGCGTCCCATTTGTGGGAAACAGGGACGAGCAGTACTTC. Together with reference TRBV28 and TRBJ2-7, the CDR3 gives the full variable domain: DVKVTQSSRYLVKRTGEKVFLECVQDMDHENMFWYRQDPGLGLRLIYFSYDVKMKEKGDIPEGYSVSREKKERFSLILESASTNQTSMYLCASSVPFVGNRDEQYFGPGTRLTVT.